This TCR beta chain derives from a study of T cells after yellow fever vaccination. At least ten counts were recorded for this clonotype. Its antigen is currently unknown. TCRdb fed the 5' RACE reads into MiXCR, producing one record per CDR3 protein. The data show some 110,000 distinct CDR3 sequences, under 9% seen once. Study outcomes and limitations: A large majority of primary-vaccination clones showed up again after the booster (approximately 96% CD4, around 90% CD8). Overall, a small share of clonotypes was seen in both CD4 and CD8 compartments.

The CDR3 covers 14 residues. CDR1 MNHEY and CDR2 SMNVEV come from the germline V gene (reference sequence). After removal of 8 bases from V and 4 bases from J, the junction contained 7 bases not matched to a gene. The sequence was collected from a man aged 25-40 years who received the YFV17D yellow fever vaccine. This rearrangement joins TRBV27 to TRBJ2-1; TRBD1 agrees at 8 bases. The sample consisted of CD8+ T cells sorted from PBMCs, taken 45 days after the yellow fever booster vaccination. CDR3 DNA: TGTGCCAGCTCGTCCGGACAGGGTTACAATGAGCAGTTCTTC. It yields the protein CASSSGQGYNEQFF.